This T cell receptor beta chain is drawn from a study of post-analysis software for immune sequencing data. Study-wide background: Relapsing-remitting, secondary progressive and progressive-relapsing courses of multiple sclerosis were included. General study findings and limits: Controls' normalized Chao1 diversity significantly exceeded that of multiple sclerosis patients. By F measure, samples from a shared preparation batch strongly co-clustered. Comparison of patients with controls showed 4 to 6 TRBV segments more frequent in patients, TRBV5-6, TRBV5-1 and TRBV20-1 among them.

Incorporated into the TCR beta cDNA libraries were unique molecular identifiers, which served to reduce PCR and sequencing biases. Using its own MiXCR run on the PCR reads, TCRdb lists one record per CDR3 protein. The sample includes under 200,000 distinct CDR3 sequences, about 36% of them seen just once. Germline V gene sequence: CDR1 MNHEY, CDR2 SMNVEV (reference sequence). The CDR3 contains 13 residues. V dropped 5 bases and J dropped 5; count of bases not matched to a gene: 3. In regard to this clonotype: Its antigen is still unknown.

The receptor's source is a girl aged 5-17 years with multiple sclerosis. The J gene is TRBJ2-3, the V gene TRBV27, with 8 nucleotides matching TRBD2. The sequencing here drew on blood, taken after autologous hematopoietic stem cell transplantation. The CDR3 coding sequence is TGTGCCAGCAGTCGGGGGGGGCTAGATACGCAGTATTTT. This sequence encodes CASSRGGLDTQYF.